This T cell receptor (beta chain) derives from a study of low-dose radiotherapy and immunotherapy resistance in tumors. Study-level information: Cohort 1 was treated with 0.5 Gy per fraction at 2-week intervals, amounting to 6.5 Gy overall. Cohort 2 received 1 Gy per fraction every two weeks, totaling 13 Gy over 26 weeks. Nivolumab was given to patients as a 240 mg flat dose every two weeks, and ipilimumab at 1 mg/kg every six weeks. Both were delivered intravenously.

Time point of the sample: after trial treatment. The treatment was: LDRT plus nivolumab, ipilimumab, low-dose cyclophosphamide and aspirin (RACIN trial). From germline, CDR1 is SNHLY and CDR2 FYNNEI. V was trimmed by 10 bases and J by 0 bases, leaving 16 bases between them. The CDR3 is 15 amino acids. Gene-specific TRAV and TRBV primers were used for first-strand cDNA, covering alpha and beta chains. An approximately 19-cycle PCR with a constant-region primer and V-primer adapter amplified TCRs. TCRdb fed the reads into MiXCR, producing one record per CDR3 protein. The repertoire holds more than 50,000 distinct CDR3 sequences, with 20% to 25% as singletons.

The receptor was isolated from a male donor with prostate cancer. This sequence joins TRBV2 and TRBJ2-1, with D possibly TRBD2 on 5 matching bases. Sequenced material: PBMCs, taken after low-dose radiotherapy plus immunotherapy. The CDR3 DNA follows: TGTGCCACCCGCGGAGTCGGAGGCTCCTACAATGAGCAGTTCTTC. Its protein product is CATRGVGGSYNEQFF.